These 26 T cell receptor beta chains share one sample of origin, sequenced in a study of shared clonotypes between healthy human individuals. Sequencing was performed with immunoSEQ multiplex PCR; in TCRdb, only in-frame clones are kept and a portion is missing. The profile shows about 2.3 million clones, 85% to 95% of them singletons. Sequenced material: naive CD4+ T cells from PBMCs. Subset in this sample: CD45RA+ positively selected. The receptors stem from a young man in good health. Some clones in this sample may be carry-over from other donors' samples.

This clone was recorded once. This chain connects TRBV5-1 to TRBJ2-3; 8 positions agree with TRBD1. The V and J ends lost 4 bases and 2 bases, in that order; junction bases with no gene match: 6. The CDR3 loop spans 15 amino acids. The germline V gene encodes CDR1 SGHRS and CDR2 YFSETQ. The CDR3 bases are TGCGCCAGCAGCCGTGACAGGGGCCCCACAGATACGCAGTATTTT. It yields the protein CASSRDRGPTDTQYF.

This clone has only one observation. The gene calls are TRBV11-2 and TRBJ2-1, with TRBD1 matching 12 bases. There are 16 residues in the CDR3. Germline V CDR1 and CDR2: SGHAT, FQNNGV. Germline trimming cut 6 bases from V and 8 bases from J; bases unmatched to any gene: 11. The CDR3 spells CASRLLGTGGLDEQFF. The CDR3 coding sequence is TGTGCCAGCAGATTACTCGGGACAGGGGGCTTGGATGAGCAGTTCTTC. Full variable domain (rest looked up from reference TRBV11-2 and TRBJ2-1): EAGVAQSPRYKIIEKRQSVAFWCNPISGHATLYWYQQILGQGPKLLIQFQNNGVVDDSQLPKDRFSAERLKGVDSTLKIQPAKLEDSAVYLCASRLLGTGGLDEQFFGPGTRLTVL.

This clone showed up just once. The chain has TRBV28 and TRBJ2-1; D is unresolved. V gave up 5 bases and J gave up 5 bases, with 10 bases separating them. Germline V gives CDR1 MDHEN, CDR2 SYDVKM. The CDR3 contains 13 residues. The CDR3 region has the DNA TGTGCCAGCAGTCTGCGACGGAACAATGAGCAGTTCTTC. It codes for CASSLRRNNEQFF.

This chain uses TRBV28 with TRBJ2-4; perhaps TRBD2 as D (7 bases). The germline gives CDR1 MDHEN, CDR2 SYDVKM. V lost 6 bases and J lost 0, with 18 bases in between. This CDR3 has 17 amino acids. The CDR3 loop is CASSLSGEGLAKNIQYF. CDR3 bases: TGTGCCAGCAGCTTGTCAGGGGAGGGTCTAGCCAAAAACATTCAGTACTTC. Full variable domain (missing parts from reference TRBV28 and TRBJ2-4): DVKVTQSSRYLVKRTGEKVFLECVQDMDHENMFWYRQDPGLGLRLIYFSYDVKMKEKGDIPEGYSVSREKKERFSLILESASTNQTSMYLCASSLSGEGLAKNIQYFGAGTRLSVL.

With respect to this clone: This same CDR3 is encoded by further DNA sequences in the sample. The gene calls are TRBV28 and TRBJ2-1, with 12 bases aligning to TRBD2. With 6 bases clipped from V and 7 bases from J, the junction kept 7 bases outside the gene matches. Germline V lookup: CDR1 MDHEN, CDR2 SYDVKM. This CDR3 is 15 amino acids long. CDR3 in DNA: TGTGCCAGCAGCTCTCTAGCGGGAGGGGGTAATGAGCAGTTCTTC. It yields the protein CASSSLAGGGNEQFF. Based on the CDR3 plus reference TRBV28 and TRBJ2-1, the full variable domain is DVKVTQSSRYLVKRTGEKVFLECVQDMDHENMFWYRQDPGLGLRLIYFSYDVKMKEKGDIPEGYSVSREKKERFSLILESASTNQTSMYLCASSSLAGGGNEQFFGPGTRLTVL.

This chain connects TRBV28 to TRBJ2-3; D not certain. The germline V and J ends were trimmed by 6 bases and 2 bases, with 18 bases remaining between them. This CDR3 spans 16 amino acids. Germline assignment: CDR1 MDHEN and CDR2 SYDVKM. This CDR3 reads CASRLPGQVDTDTQYF. In DNA form, the CDR3 reads TGTGCCAGCAGACTACCGGGCCAGGTCGACACAGATACGCAGTATTTT.

The gene calls are TRBV9 and TRBJ1-1; D is uncertain. The CDR3 covers 13 residues. Trimming took 4 bases from V and 1 from J, leaving 8 bases between them. Germline lookup yields CDR1 SGDLS and CDR2 YYNGEE. The CDR3 loop reads CASSPISNTEAFF. The CDR3 DNA reads TGTGCCAGCAGCCCCATTTCGAACACTGAAGCTTTCTTT.

This sequence joins TRBV18 and TRBJ1-1; no definite D call. CDR3 length equals 17 residues. Between the trimmed V and J ends, which lost 3 bases and 3 bases, there was a span of 20 bases. Per the germline V gene, CDR1 is KGHSH and CDR2 is LQKENI. The CDR3, as DNA: TGTGCCAGCTCACCCCGACAAATCCGGATTTTGGACACTGAAGCTTTCTTT. This encodes CASSPRQIRILDTEAFF.

This rearrangement joins TRBV9 to TRBJ1-4; D unresolved. Germline CDR1 reads SGDLS; CDR2 reads YYNGEE. The CDR3 is 15 amino acids. Trimming removed 2 bases from V and 4 bases from J, with 12 bases in between. The CDR3 bases are TGTGCCAGCAGCGTGGACCCCGGGTATAATGAAAAACTGTTTTTT. Translated, it gives CASSVDPGYNEKLFF. The full variable domain, its missing parts supplied by reference TRBV9 and TRBJ1-4, is DSGVTQTPKHLITATGQRVTLRCSPRSGDLSVYWYQQSLDQGLQFLIQYYNGEERAKGNILERFSAQQFPDLHSELNLSSLELGDSALYFCASSVDPGYNEKLFFGSGTQLSVL.

The V and J genes are TRBV6-1 and TRBJ2-5; no clear D. This CDR3 is built from 17 residues. Germline CDR1 is MNHNS and CDR2 is SASEGT. Trimming left V 1 base short and J 2 bases short, with 17 bases between. CDR3 DNA sequence: TGTGCCAGCAGTGAAGATCGAGCCCCAAGCCCTCAAGAGACCCAGTACTTC. Translation gives CASSEDRAPSPQETQYF.

This clone was seen just once. J is TRBJ1-4 and V is TRBV2; TRBD1 matches at 8 bases. This CDR3 is built from 14 residues. Germline V gives CDR1 SNHLY, CDR2 FYNNEI. The junction had 8 bases not matched to a gene; V was cut back by 6 bases and J by 8 bases. As DNA, the CDR3 is TGTGCCAGCAGCCCCGGGACAGGACCAGAAAAACTGTTTTTT. Amino acids: CASSPGTGPEKLFF.

With respect to this clone: The same CDR3 arises from other DNA sequences in this sample as well. This chain links TRBV6-6 with TRBJ1-2; D is unclear. V was pared by 0 bases and J by 2 bases, with 7 bases between. CDR3 length: 14 residues. From germline, CDR1 is MNHNY and CDR2 SVGAGI (reference sequence). CDR3 loop: CASSYSAGNYGYTF. CDR3 in DNA: TGTGCCAGCAGTTACTCGGCAGGAAACTATGGCTACACCTTC.

The chain uses TRBV7-3 and TRBJ1-1; 9 nucleotides agree with TRBD1. Germline CDR1 and CDR2: SGHTA and FQGTGA. The V segment lost 5 bases and the J segment 1 base; nucleotides outside the gene matches: 17. The CDR3 runs to 19 residues. CDR3 DNA: TGTGCCAGCAGCCGCGACCATCCGGGACAGGGTAGACGGAACACTGAAGCTTTCTTT. This translates into CASSRDHPGQGRRNTEAFF.

The V call is TRBV7-9, the J call TRBJ2-7; D might be TRBD1 or TRBD2, each matching 5 bases. The V end was cut by 1 base, the J end by 4 bases, with 20 bases between. Germline values: CDR1 SEHNR, CDR2 FQNEAQ (reference sequence). The CDR3 has 17 residues. CDR3: CASSLGTGDVRKYEQYF. CDR3 bases: TGTGCCAGCAGCTTAGGGACCGGGGACGTAAGGAAGTACGAGCAGTACTTC. Supplemented by reference TRBV7-9 and TRBJ2-7, the full variable domain reads DTGVSQNPRHKITKRGQNVTFRCDPISEHNRLYWYRQTLGQGPEFLTYFQNEAQLEKSRLLSDRFSAERPKGSFSTLEIQRTEQGDSAMYLCASSLGTGDVRKYEQYFGPGTRLTVT.

The chain joins TRBV27 to TRBJ2-7; possible D gene TRBD2, 5 bases. CDR1 MNHEY and CDR2 SMNVEV come from the germline V gene (reference sequence). The CDR3 loop spans 13 amino acids. With 0 bases removed from V and 6 bases from J, the gap between germline ends came to 9 bases. The CDR3 DNA follows: TGTGCCAGCAGTTTATCTGGGCGGGTCGAGCAGTACTTC. It yields the protein CASSLSGRVEQYF.

The V gene is TRBV5-1, the J gene TRBJ2-1; TRBD2 matches at 11 bases. Germline V gene sequence: CDR1 SGHRS, CDR2 YFSETQ. J lost 8 bases, V lost 0 bases, and 7 bases had no gene match. The CDR3 totals 16 residues. CDR3 region: CASSLATSGSPHEQFF. Written as DNA, the CDR3 is TGCGCCAGCAGCTTGGCTACTAGCGGGAGCCCCCATGAGCAGTTCTTC.

The rearrangement links TRBV5-4 to TRBJ2-7, with TRBD2 as a possible D gene (5 bases). CDR3 length equals 13 residues. Germline CDR1 reads SGHNT; CDR2 reads YYREEE (reference sequence). Trimming removed 1 base at V and 7 bases at J, with 12 bases between. For the CDR3, the DNA is TGTGCCAGCAGCTTGATGGGTGGGGAGGAGCAGTACTTC. Residues: CASSLMGGEEQYF.

The J gene is TRBJ2-5, the V gene TRBV7-3; 9 bases are a match to TRBD2. With 5 bases clipped from V and 8 bases from J, the junction kept 9 bases outside the gene matches. Looked up from germline, CDR1 is SGHTA and CDR2 is FQGTGA. The CDR3 loop spans 14 amino acids. The CDR3 here is CASSPLAGPFTQYF. The CDR3 coding sequence is TGTGCCAGCAGCCCCCTAGCGGGGCCCTTCACCCAGTACTTC.

This clone was picked up one time. V usage is TRBV4-2 and J usage is TRBJ2-2, with D possibly being TRBD1 (5 bases). V shed 0 bases and J shed 9 bases, with 17 bases lying between them. In germline, CDR1 is LGHNA, CDR2 YNFKEQ. The CDR3 has 16 residues. Here the CDR3 DNA reads TGTGCCAGCAGCCAAGACTTCTCCACCCCAGGGCGGGAGCTGTTTTTT. It specifies CASSQDFSTPGRELFF.

CDR3 region: CASSKGLAGEGRETQYF. The CDR3 DNA reads as TGTGCCAGCAGTAAGGGACTAGCGGGAGAGGGGCGTGAGACCCAGTACTTC. The rearrangement joins TRBV2 to TRBJ2-5; 14 bases agree with TRBD2. The V gene's germline CDR1 is SNHLY and CDR2 FYNNEI. This CDR3 spans 17 amino acids. V lost 5 bases to trimming and J lost 5 bases; unmatched junction nucleotides: 10.

The chain links TRBV7-9 to TRBJ2-1; TRBD1 is a possible D gene (6 bases). The CDR3 sequence is 15 residues long. V gave up 1 base and J gave up 5 bases, with 12 bases separating them. Per the germline V gene, CDR1 is SEHNR and CDR2 is FQNEAQ (reference sequence). CDR3 residues: CASSLDRVGNNEQFF. The CDR3 nucleotides are TGTGCCAGCAGCTTAGACAGGGTTGGGAACAATGAGCAGTTCTTC.

This clone showed up just a few times. The chain links TRBV5-6 to TRBJ1-2, with TRBD1 matching 10 bases. This CDR3 spans 14 amino acids. CDR1 and CDR2 (germline): SGHDT, YYEEEE. Trimming took 6 bases from V and 7 from J; bases not matched to a gene: 9. The CDR3, as DNA: TGTGCCAGCACCGCGCTGGGACAGGGGAGTGGCTACACCTTC. This sequence encodes CASTALGQGSGYTF.

The V gene is TRBV28, the J gene TRBJ2-7; the match to TRBD1 covers 7 bases. Losses at the gene ends were 2 bases for V and 5 bases for J; bases not matched to a gene: 3. The CDR3 has 13 residues. CDR1 is MDHEN and CDR2 is SYDVKM in the germline V gene. This chain's CDR3 is CASSLRQGDEQYF. In DNA form, the CDR3 reads TGTGCCAGCAGTTTAAGACAGGGCGACGAGCAGTACTTC. Using reference TRBV28 and TRBJ2-7 for the parts outside the CDR3, the full variable domain is DVKVTQSSRYLVKRTGEKVFLECVQDMDHENMFWYRQDPGLGLRLIYFSYDVKMKEKGDIPEGYSVSREKKERFSLILESASTNQTSMYLCASSLRQGDEQYFGPGTRLTVT.

The chain recombines TRBV16 with TRBJ2-1; possible D gene TRBD1, 7 bases. V was shortened by 7 bases and J by 0 bases, with 19 bases between the two germline ends. Germline CDR1 and CDR2: KGHSY and FQNENV. The CDR3 loop spans 17 amino acids. The CDR3 nucleotides are TGTGCCAGCAACCCGATCTGGGGGGACAGCTCCTACAATGAGCAGTTCTTC. Translating gives CASNPIWGDSSYNEQFF.

V usage is TRBV5-6 and J usage is TRBJ2-1, with 8 positions matching TRBD2. Germline CDR1 SGHDT, CDR2 YYEEEE. The V segment lost 3 bases and the J segment 6 bases; nucleotides outside the gene matches: 8. This CDR3 contains 15 residues. The CDR3 nucleotides read TGTGCCAGCAGCTGGGGGGCCAGCGGGAGCAATGAGCAGTTCTTC. Protein product: CASSWGASGSNEQFF.

For this clone: The sample carries other DNA sequences with the same CDR3. This chain uses TRBV4-3 with TRBJ2-6; either TRBD1 or TRBD2 may supply D (5 bases each). V lost 1 base, J lost 4 bases, and 8 bases lay in between. In germline, CDR1 is LGHNA, CDR2 YSLEER. CDR3 length: 15 amino acids. CDR3 sequence reads: CASSQAGTGANVLTF. The CDR3 DNA follows: TGCGCCAGCAGCCAAGCAGGGACCGGGGCCAACGTCCTGACTTTC.